The rows below give T cell receptor beta chains drawn from one sample of a study of identical twins. From the 5' RACE reads, TCRdb called clonotypes with MiXCR, one entry per CDR3 protein. The sample includes around 280,000 distinct CDR3 sequences, roughly 8.6% of them seen just once. This sample was shared with a second study, whose subject was yellow fever vaccine responses in identical twins.

The sequenced material came from memory (CD45RO+) T cells sorted from blood. Receptor source: a woman in her late teens or twenties in good health. The CDR3 runs from the conserved cysteine through the conserved F or W. Each record gives: CDR3 DNA, CDR3 protein, V gene, D gene, clone size, J gene. A D gene is named only where the DNA matches it firmly. Only part of the rows carry a size: once, few, many, or a class if the clone is expanded.

CDR3nt: TGTGCCAGCAGCCCCTTCAGCGCGGGAGTCTTGGAGACCCAGTACTTC
CDR3aa: CASSPFSAGVLETQYF
v_gene: TRBV7-9
d_gene: TRBD2
abundance: .
j_gene: TRBJ2-5

CDR3nt: TGTGCCAGCAGCCCAAGGGGGGGACTTACAATTCCTCCCGCTTTTTCACCCCTCCACTTT
CDR3aa: CASSPRGGLTIPPAFSPLHF
v_gene: TRBV14
d_gene: .
abundance: .
j_gene: TRBJ1-6

CDR3nt: TGTGCCAGCAGCCAAGATCTGCAGGGTGCCTACAATGAGCAGTTCTTC
CDR3aa: CASSQDLQGAYNEQFF
v_gene: TRBV4-2
d_gene: .
abundance: many
j_gene: TRBJ2-1

CDR3nt: TGCGCCAGCAGCGAGTCCGAGAGCCGCTACGAGCAGTACTTC
CDR3aa: CASSESESRYEQYF
v_gene: TRBV5-1
d_gene: .
abundance: many
j_gene: TRBJ2-7

CDR3nt: TGTGCCATCAGCCGGACAGGGGGTGGTGAAGCTTTCTTT
CDR3aa: CAISRTGGGEAFF
v_gene: TRBV10-3
d_gene: TRBD1
abundance: .
j_gene: TRBJ1-1

CDR3nt: TGTGCCAGCAGCTCCCTAATGGGCACCGGGGAGCTGTTTTTT
CDR3aa: CASSSLMGTGELFF
v_gene: TRBV11-2
d_gene: .
abundance: few
j_gene: TRBJ2-2

CDR3nt: TGCAGTGCGGGACAGGGGGAGAATCAGCCCCAGCATTTT
CDR3aa: CSAGQGENQPQHF
v_gene: TRBV20-1
d_gene: TRBD1
abundance: few
j_gene: TRBJ1-5

CDR3nt: TGTGCCAGCAGCTTAGCGGACCAGAAATATGAAAAACTGTTTTTT
CDR3aa: CASSLADQKYEKLFF
v_gene: TRBV7-9
d_gene: .
abundance: few
j_gene: TRBJ1-4

CDR3nt: TGTGCCAGCAGCCAAGATGCCCCTCAGCCCCAGCATTTT
CDR3aa: CASSQDAPQPQHF
v_gene: TRBV4-2
d_gene: .
abundance: many
j_gene: TRBJ1-5

CDR3nt: TGTGCCAGTAGTATAGATCGGAGGGAGATTAACACTGAAGCTTTCTTT
CDR3aa: CASSIDRREINTEAFF
v_gene: TRBV19
d_gene: .
abundance: .
j_gene: TRBJ1-1

CDR3nt: TGTGCCAGCAGCGTAGTGGATAGCGGGAGGGATGAGCAGTTCTTC
CDR3aa: CASSVVDSGRDEQFF
v_gene: TRBV9
d_gene: TRBD2
abundance: many
j_gene: TRBJ2-1

CDR3nt: TGTGCCAGCAGTTACTCGACAGGGGGGGGTGAAAAACTGTTTTTT
CDR3aa: CASSYSTGGGEKLFF
v_gene: TRBV6-5
d_gene: TRBD1
abundance: .
j_gene: TRBJ1-4

CDR3nt: TGTGCTAGTGGTTGGGGAGAGAATCAGCCCCAGCATTTT
CDR3aa: CASGWGENQPQHF
v_gene: TRBV12-5
d_gene: .
abundance: .
j_gene: TRBJ1-5

CDR3nt: TGTGCCATCAGTTTGGGACGGGCGAACACTGAAGCTTTCTTT
CDR3aa: CAISLGRANTEAFF
v_gene: TRBV10-3
d_gene: .
abundance: .
j_gene: TRBJ1-1

CDR3nt: TGTGCCAGCAGTTCTTATGACAGGGGCGCACCCCTCCACTTT
CDR3aa: CASSSYDRGAPLHF
v_gene: TRBV27
d_gene: TRBD1
abundance: many
j_gene: TRBJ1-6

CDR3nt: TGTGCCAGCAGCCAAGATCTTAGCGAGGTCTACAATGAGCAGTTCTTC
CDR3aa: CASSQDLSEVYNEQFF
v_gene: TRBV3-1
d_gene: .
abundance: many
j_gene: TRBJ2-1

CDR3nt: TGTGCCAGCAGCTTAGAGTCGGGGTTCGCCGGGGAGCTGTTTTTT
CDR3aa: CASSLESGFAGELFF
v_gene: TRBV7-9
d_gene: .
abundance: many
j_gene: TRBJ2-2

CDR3nt: TGCAGTGCCGAACCGCTAGCGGGAGATACATCCGAGCAGTACTTC
CDR3aa: CSAEPLAGDTSEQYF
v_gene: TRBV20-1
d_gene: TRBD2
abundance: .
j_gene: TRBJ2-7

CDR3nt: TGTGCCAGCAGCCAAGGACAGGTTCAATCCTCTGGAAACACCATATATTTT
CDR3aa: CASSQGQVQSSGNTIYF
v_gene: TRBV3-1
d_gene: .
abundance: .
j_gene: TRBJ1-3

CDR3nt: TGTGCCAGCAGTCTAGCGGGGGGCCATCCCGGGGAGCTGTTTTTT
CDR3aa: CASSLAGGHPGELFF
v_gene: TRBV12-3/TRBV12-4
d_gene: TRBD2
abundance: many
j_gene: TRBJ2-2

CDR3nt: TGTGCCAGCAGTTTATATACCGCTGGGGGGAGTAGCAACGAGCAGTACTTC
CDR3aa: CASSLYTAGGSSNEQYF
v_gene: TRBV28
d_gene: .
abundance: few
j_gene: TRBJ2-7

CDR3nt: TGTGCCAGCAGACGCGGGACTAGCGGGAGGGCCCGGAGTCTAGATACGCAGTATTTT
CDR3aa: CASRRGTSGRARSLDTQYF
v_gene: TRBV6-1
d_gene: TRBD2
abundance: many
j_gene: TRBJ2-3

CDR3nt: TGCGCCAGCAGCTCCGGGACAGGGGCCGTCTCCTACAATGAGCAGTTCTTC
CDR3aa: CASSSGTGAVSYNEQFF
v_gene: TRBV5-1
d_gene: TRBD1
abundance: many
j_gene: TRBJ2-1

CDR3nt: TGTGCCAGCAGCACGGGACAGGGAGATACTCCTTACTCCTACGAGCAGTACTTC
CDR3aa: CASSTGQGDTPYSYEQYF
v_gene: TRBV21-1
d_gene: .
abundance: few
j_gene: TRBJ2-7

CDR3nt: TGTGCCATCAAAAAAGCGGGAGACAATGAGCAGTTCTTC
CDR3aa: CAIKKAGDNEQFF
v_gene: TRBV10-3
d_gene: TRBD2
abundance: many
j_gene: TRBJ2-1

CDR3nt: TGTGCCAGCGAGGGTATTGTGGGTGAAAAACTGTTTTTT
CDR3aa: CASEGIVGEKLFF
v_gene: TRBV6-1
d_gene: .
abundance: many
j_gene: TRBJ1-4

CDR3nt: TGTGCCAGCTCACGAGGACAGGGGGTTGTCAATCAGCCCCAGCATTTT
CDR3aa: CASSRGQGVVNQPQHF
v_gene: TRBV18
d_gene: TRBD1
abundance: .
j_gene: TRBJ1-5

CDR3nt: TGTGCCACCAGTGATTTAGTAGTCAATGAGCAGTTCTTC
CDR3aa: CATSDLVVNEQFF
v_gene: TRBV24-1
d_gene: .
abundance: .
j_gene: TRBJ2-1

CDR3nt: TGTGCCAGCAGCTCGGGACAGGTCCATGAAAAACTGTTTTTT
CDR3aa: CASSSGQVHEKLFF
v_gene: TRBV5-6
d_gene: TRBD1
abundance: many
j_gene: TRBJ1-4

CDR3nt: TGTGCCACCAGGGACCCAGTTTCCACCACAGATACGCAGTATTTT
CDR3aa: CATRDPVSTTDTQYF
v_gene: TRBV24-1
d_gene: .
abundance: .
j_gene: TRBJ2-3

CDR3nt: TGTGCCAGCAGTTTGGGGGGGGGAGATGAAGCTTTCTTT
CDR3aa: CASSLGGGDEAFF
v_gene: TRBV12-3/TRBV12-4
d_gene: .
abundance: .
j_gene: TRBJ1-1

CDR3nt: TGTGCCAGCAAGTCGTTTGGAGGGGCCAACGTCCTGACTTTC
CDR3aa: CASKSFGGANVLTF
v_gene: TRBV7-2
d_gene: .
abundance: few
j_gene: TRBJ2-6

CDR3nt: TGCGCCAGCAGCTTGGGGTCTAGCGGACGCACAGATACGCAGTATTTT
CDR3aa: CASSLGSSGRTDTQYF
v_gene: TRBV5-1
d_gene: TRBD2
abundance: .
j_gene: TRBJ2-3

CDR3nt: TGTGCCACCAGTGACCGGAGGACCTCAACTAGCGGGAGGGCCAAAGATACGCAGTATTTT
CDR3aa: CATSDRRTSTSGRAKDTQYF
v_gene: TRBV24-1
d_gene: TRBD2
abundance: many
j_gene: TRBJ2-3

CDR3nt: TGTGCCAGCTCGGTGGGGTTTTCTGGGGCCAACGTCCTGACTTTC
CDR3aa: CASSVGFSGANVLTF
v_gene: TRBV2
d_gene: .
abundance: few
j_gene: TRBJ2-6

CDR3nt: TGTGCCAGCAGCGGGGGGGGAGGTCGTGAAAAACTGTTTTTT
CDR3aa: CASSGGGGREKLFF
v_gene: TRBV7-2
d_gene: .
abundance: many
j_gene: TRBJ1-4

CDR3nt: TGTGCCAGCAGCTTAGCGGTTGCTAGCCTTCAAGAGACCCAGTACTTC
CDR3aa: CASSLAVASLQETQYF
v_gene: TRBV7-9
d_gene: .
abundance: many
j_gene: TRBJ2-5

CDR3nt: TGTGCCAGCAGCTTAAACGGGAGGGTCGACGAGCAGTACTTC
CDR3aa: CASSLNGRVDEQYF
v_gene: TRBV7-3
d_gene: TRBD2
abundance: .
j_gene: TRBJ2-7

CDR3nt: TGCGCCAGCAGCTTGTTAGGGACAGGGGACAATGAGCAGTTCTTC
CDR3aa: CASSLLGTGDNEQFF
v_gene: TRBV5-1
d_gene: TRBD1
abundance: .
j_gene: TRBJ2-1

CDR3nt: TGTGCCAGCAGCTCAAAACCCCCTAGGACAGGGAAGTACAATGAGCAGTTCTTC
CDR3aa: CASSSKPPRTGKYNEQFF
v_gene: TRBV11-2
d_gene: TRBD1
abundance: .
j_gene: TRBJ2-1

CDR3nt: TGCAGTGCTCCCAGGGGGACAAAGAACACTGAAGCTTTCTTT
CDR3aa: CSAPRGTKNTEAFF
v_gene: TRBV20-1
d_gene: TRBD1
abundance: few
j_gene: TRBJ1-1

CDR3nt: TGCGCCAGCAGCCAAGACGGTAAGGGCATCGACACTGAAGCTTTCTTT
CDR3aa: CASSQDGKGIDTEAFF
v_gene: TRBV4-1
d_gene: .
abundance: many
j_gene: TRBJ1-1

CDR3nt: TGTGCCAGCTCATGGTTCCGGGACAGTGAAGCTTTCTTT
CDR3aa: CASSWFRDSEAFF
v_gene: TRBV18
d_gene: TRBD1
abundance: few
j_gene: TRBJ1-1

CDR3nt: TGCGCCAGCAAAGTGGTCCCAAGACGAGAAGCTTTCTTT
CDR3aa: CASKVVPRREAFF
v_gene: TRBV5-1
d_gene: .
abundance: many
j_gene: TRBJ1-1

CDR3nt: TGTGCCAGCACCGGGCAGGGGGCCTATCAGCCCCAGCATTTT
CDR3aa: CASTGQGAYQPQHF
v_gene: TRBV2
d_gene: TRBD1
abundance: few
j_gene: TRBJ1-5

CDR3nt: TGTGCCAGCAGTGAAGGGGCCTCCTTCTATGGCTACACCTTC
CDR3aa: CASSEGASFYGYTF
v_gene: TRBV6-1
d_gene: .
abundance: few
j_gene: TRBJ1-2

CDR3nt: TGTGCCAGCAGTTACGGCGGGGAAAACACCGGGGAGCTGTTTTTT
CDR3aa: CASSYGGENTGELFF
v_gene: TRBV6-2/TRBV6-3
d_gene: .
abundance: many
j_gene: TRBJ2-2

CDR3nt: TGTGCCAGCAGCTTAATGGGGGCAGCGAACACCGGGGAGCTGTTTTTT
CDR3aa: CASSLMGAANTGELFF
v_gene: TRBV7-9
d_gene: .
abundance: .
j_gene: TRBJ2-2

CDR3nt: TGTGCCACCAGCAGTTTTGTGGGAGGGAAGAGCTCCTACAATGAGCAGTTCTTC
CDR3aa: CATSSFVGGKSSYNEQFF
v_gene: TRBV15
d_gene: TRBD2
abundance: many
j_gene: TRBJ2-1

CDR3nt: TGTGCCAGCAGCCCCATCGGACAGCACTATGGCTACACCTTC
CDR3aa: CASSPIGQHYGYTF
v_gene: TRBV7-9
d_gene: .
abundance: few
j_gene: TRBJ1-2